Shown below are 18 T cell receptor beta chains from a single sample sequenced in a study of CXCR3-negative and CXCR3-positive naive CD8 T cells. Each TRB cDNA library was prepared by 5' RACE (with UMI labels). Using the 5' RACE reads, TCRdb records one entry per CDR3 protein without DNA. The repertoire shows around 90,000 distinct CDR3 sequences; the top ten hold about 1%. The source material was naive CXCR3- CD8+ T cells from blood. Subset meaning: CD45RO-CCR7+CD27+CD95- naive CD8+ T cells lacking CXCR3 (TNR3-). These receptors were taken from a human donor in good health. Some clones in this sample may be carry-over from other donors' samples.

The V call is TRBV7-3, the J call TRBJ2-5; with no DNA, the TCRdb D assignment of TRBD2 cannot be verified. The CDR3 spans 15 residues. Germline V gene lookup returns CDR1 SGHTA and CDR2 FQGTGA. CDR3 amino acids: CASSLTPGGLETQYF.

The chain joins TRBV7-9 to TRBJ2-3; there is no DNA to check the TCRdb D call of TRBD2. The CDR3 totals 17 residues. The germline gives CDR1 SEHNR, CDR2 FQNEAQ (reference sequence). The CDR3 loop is CASSLAVRLAITDTQYF.

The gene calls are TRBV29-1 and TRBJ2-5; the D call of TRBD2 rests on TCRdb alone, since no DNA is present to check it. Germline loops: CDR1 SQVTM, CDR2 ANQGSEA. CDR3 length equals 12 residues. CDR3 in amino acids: CSLKREEATQYF.

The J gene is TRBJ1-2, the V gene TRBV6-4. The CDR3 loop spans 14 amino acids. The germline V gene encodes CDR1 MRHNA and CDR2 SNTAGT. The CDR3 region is CASSDSPAGYGYTF.

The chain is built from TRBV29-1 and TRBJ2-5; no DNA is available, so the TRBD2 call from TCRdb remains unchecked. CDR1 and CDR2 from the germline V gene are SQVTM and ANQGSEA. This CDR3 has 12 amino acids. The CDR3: CSAGGILEAQYF.

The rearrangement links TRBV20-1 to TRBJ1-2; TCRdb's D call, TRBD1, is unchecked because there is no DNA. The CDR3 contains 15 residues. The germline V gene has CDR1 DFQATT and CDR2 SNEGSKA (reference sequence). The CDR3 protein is CSARQTGFLDYGYTF.

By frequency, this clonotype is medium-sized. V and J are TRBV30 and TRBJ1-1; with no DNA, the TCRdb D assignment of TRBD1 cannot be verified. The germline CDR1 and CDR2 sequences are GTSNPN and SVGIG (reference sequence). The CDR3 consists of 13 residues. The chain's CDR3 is CAWSRDGNTEAFF.

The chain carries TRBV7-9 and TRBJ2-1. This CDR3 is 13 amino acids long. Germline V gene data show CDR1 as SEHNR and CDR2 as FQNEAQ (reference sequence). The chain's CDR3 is CASSLGAANEQFF.

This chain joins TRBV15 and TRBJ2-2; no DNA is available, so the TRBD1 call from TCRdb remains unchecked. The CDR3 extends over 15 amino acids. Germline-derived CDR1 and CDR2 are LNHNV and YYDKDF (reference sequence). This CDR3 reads CATCTDREPTGELFF.

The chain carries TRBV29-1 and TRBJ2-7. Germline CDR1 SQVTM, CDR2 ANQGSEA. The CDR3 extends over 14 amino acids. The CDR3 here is CSVEDRVRSYEQYF.

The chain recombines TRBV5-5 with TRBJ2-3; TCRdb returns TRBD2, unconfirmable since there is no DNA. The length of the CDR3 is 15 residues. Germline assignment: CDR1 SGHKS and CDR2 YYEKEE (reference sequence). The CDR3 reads CASSLGGGRTDTQYF.

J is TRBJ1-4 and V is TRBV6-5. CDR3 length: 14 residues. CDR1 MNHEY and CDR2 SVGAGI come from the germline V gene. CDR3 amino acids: CASSYSGWGEKLFF.

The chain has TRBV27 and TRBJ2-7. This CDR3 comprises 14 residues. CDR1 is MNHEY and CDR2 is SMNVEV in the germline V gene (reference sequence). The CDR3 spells CASTVTVGSYEQYF.

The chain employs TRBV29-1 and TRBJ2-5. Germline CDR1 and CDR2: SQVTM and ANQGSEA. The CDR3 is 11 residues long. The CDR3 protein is CSVKEQETQYF.

This CDR3 is CASSPAENYGYTF. This chain links TRBV18 with TRBJ1-2. The CDR3 is made up of 13 amino acids. Germline V gene data show CDR1 as KGHSH and CDR2 as LQKENI.

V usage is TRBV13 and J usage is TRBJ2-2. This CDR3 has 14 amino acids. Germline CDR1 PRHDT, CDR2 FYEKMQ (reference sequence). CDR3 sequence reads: CASSFYRTTGEVFF.

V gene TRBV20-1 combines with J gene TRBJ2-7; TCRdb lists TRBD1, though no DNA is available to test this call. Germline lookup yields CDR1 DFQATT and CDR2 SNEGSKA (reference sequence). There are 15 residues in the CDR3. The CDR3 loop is CSARDVGTASYEQYF.

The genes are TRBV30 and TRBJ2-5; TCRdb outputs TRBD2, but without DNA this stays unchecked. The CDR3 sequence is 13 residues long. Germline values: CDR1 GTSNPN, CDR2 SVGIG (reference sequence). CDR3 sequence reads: CAWSALRGETQYF.